This T cell receptor (beta chain) originates from a study of long-term antiretroviral therapy in people with HIV. Study-level background: Earliest sampling preceded the 2015 immediate-ART recommendation by about a decade. Study results and caveats: The study collected no data on ART adherence, viral resistance or therapy changes. Those clones which expanded before ART made up the dominant part of the repertoire at all time points.

On this clone itself: Its specificity is not known.

Germline V gene data show CDR1 as SGHRS and CDR2 as YFSETQ. V was clipped by 0 bases and J by 10 bases, with 14 bases between them. The CDR3 sequence is 15 residues long. Assay version v3.0 of immunoSEQ was used, and it was run at survey level. Each sample had sequencing targeting about 40,000-50,000 T-cell genomes. Here immunoSEQ multiplex PCR was the method, and the copy in TCRdb shows in-frame clones only, minus some. The data show fewer than 25,000 clones, approximately 90% seen once. This sequence originates from a woman in her thirties with HIV. Material: unsorted PBMCs, obtained 1.8 years before starting antiretroviral therapy. The chain combines TRBV5-1 with TRBJ1-6; D is uncertain. The CDR3 bases are TGCGCCAGCAGCTTGGATAGGGCCTATGACTCACCCCTCCACTTT. The encoded protein is CASSLDRAYDSPLHF.